This T cell receptor (beta chain) was documented in a study of technical replicates of blood from a handful of donors. Sequencing was performed with immunoSEQ multiplex PCR; in TCRdb, only in-frame clones are kept and a portion is missing. Here the sample spans about 71,000 clones, just under 97% being singletons. V was clipped by 2 bases and J by 1 base, with 12 bases between them. Germline CDR1 LGHNT, CDR2 FRNRAP. This CDR3 has 15 amino acids. The source of this sequence is a human donor in good health. The J gene is TRBJ2-7, the V gene TRBV12-5; D ambiguous. The source material was T cells isolated from PBMCs. The CDR3 nucleotides are TGTGCTAGTGGTTTGCCGTACCTTACATCCTACGAGCAGTACTTC. It codes for CASGLPYLTSYEQYF. Looking up the rest from reference TRBV12-5 and TRBJ2-7 gives the full variable domain: DARVTQTPRHKVTEMGQEVTMRCQPILGHNTVFWYRQTMMQGLELLAYFRNRAPLDDSGMPKDRFSAEMPDATLATLKIQPSEPRDSAVYFCASGLPYLTSYEQYFGPGTRLTVT.